This TCR beta chain was sequenced in a study of shared clonotypes between healthy human individuals (dated by TCRdb to 2019 to 2021). A note on the overall study: A few men and a couple of women, aged 18 to 49 years, made up the cohort. Libraries were prepared and TCR repertoires were sequenced by different laboratories using diverse techniques, in order to increase sequencing depth and limit assay-specific biases. Per donor, leukapheresis produced somewhere between about 0.9 and 9 billion PBMCs. For each donor, CD4 naive and CD4 memory were each given three plates, CD8 naive was given two plates, and CD8 memory was given one plate. To estimate repertoire size and how much clonotype sharing occurs between individuals, the study deeply sequenced the blood TCR repertoires of five or six healthy adults. On the study overall, not on this receptor specifically: Sharing across a few donors was observed for about 5% of naive CD4, 3% to 4% of naive CD8, 2% to 2.5% of memory CD4, and roughly 0.4% of memory CD8 clonotypes. Naive subsets generally had larger estimated clonotype richness than memory subsets did. The small number of donors limited the genetic and exposure-history diversity represented. Rarefaction of sorted-subset datasets indicated incomplete sequencing despite the large sequencing depth. Only blood was sampled, and tissue TCR repertoires likely differ from those in blood. Higher generation probabilities were observed for clonotypes shared by all four sorted-subset donors than for non-shared clonotypes. Pairwise subsampling led to the expectation that sequencing depth would affect the degree of clonotype sharing among donors.

Using the deep immunoSEQ assay, TCR CDR3 regions were amplified from genomic DNA by multiplex PCR. Extracted genomic DNA from each cell subset was distributed evenly across all wells of several immunoSEQ 96-well plates, and each plate was treated as a replicate. Each replicate PCR for sorted subsets received around 210 ng genomic DNA, equal to tens of thousands of T cell genomes. The purified libraries were quantified using a Qubit 3.0 fluorometer, sized with a Bioanalyzer 2100, and then quantified again using the KAPA Library Quantification kit. Each immunoSEQ 96-well plate was sequenced on its own single-read 150-cycle Illumina NextSeq 550 flow cell. Regarding the original processing steps: Because the immunoSEQ output held only junctional sequences and lacked quality scores, the filtering could not match the filtering applied to full-length reads. Sequences were annotated with PyIR, a Python wrapper for IgBLAST v1.9, using IMGT germline references to assign V/J genes and CDR3. Reads with weak V/J assignments (E-value above 1e-6), missing CDR3, stop codons, out-of-frame junctions, or ambiguous translated residues were removed. V3J clonotypes were defined as sequences sharing the same inferred V gene, J gene, and CDR3 amino acid sequence. The percentage overlap between two repertoires was calculated by dividing the number of shared unique clonotypes by the size of the smaller repertoire. RTK rarefaction, the Chao1 estimator, and Recon v2.1 estimates of unobserved clonotypes were used to assess repertoire richness. OLGA was used to compute generation probabilities for all TCRbeta clonotypes that the gDNA method yielded from a few donors. What TCRdb holds here is the immuneACCESS table cut down to in-frame rearrangements. Part of the clones is not present; checked against another copy, under half of the missing clones reflect an unresolved V gene, and the others are unexplained. V, J and clone size reflect that table, while D and trimming were determined from the DNA. Across this sample there are around 1.9 million clones, with 90% to 95% seen only once. Clones ranked in the top ten supply under 2% of the sample.

For the CD8 naive samples, CD45RO-negative cells were positively selected for CCR7, yielding a CD45RA+CCR7+ population from which TemRA cells were excluded. Healthy HIV-negative adults with no recently reported acute infections or vaccinations were included as donors. Every donor was a Caucasian adult living in Nashville, Tennessee, USA. After blood collection by leukapheresis, PBMCs were isolated using Ficoll-Histopaque density gradient centrifugation and then cryopreserved in the vapor phase of liquid nitrogen. Analytical flow cytometry was used to check the purity and quantity of each magnetically sorted T cell population. Genomic DNA was isolated from each sorted fraction and quantified by UV absorbance on a Nanodrop 2000c. In regard to this clone: It has no known antigen specificity. The input lacks base qualities; no much larger clone sits a single base away.

A distance of 9 bases separates the germline ends of V and J, which lose 3 bases and 2 bases respectively. Including the terminal cysteine and phenylalanine, the CDR3 comprises 14 residues. This entry keeps only the CDR3 DNA: 42 bases, framed from base 1. From a lookup of the germline V gene (reference sequence), CDR1 and CDR2 are SEHNR and FQNEAQ. This sequence was found in a man aged 18 to 30 in good health. Some clones in this sample may be carry-over from other donors' samples. This chain is built from TRBV7-9 and TRBJ2-3, and the D gene may be TRBD2, 5 bases matching. The specimen sequenced was naive CD8+ T cells from PBMCs. The meaning of the sample's cell subset or site label: CD45RA+CCR7+. Here is the DNA: TGTGCCAGCAGCTTCGGGGAGAACACAGATACGCAGTATTTT. Protein translation: CASSFGENTDTQYF.